The entry that follows covers one T cell receptor (beta chain) sequence. Antigen: not known. The time point: inflamed ileum from the surgical specimen. The table came from immunoSEQ multiplex PCR; TCRdb's copy has only in-frame clones and leaves some out. The repertoire has 2,500 or so clones, 93% of them found once; the top ten carry about 4%. This entry belongs to a study of T cell repertoires in ileal Crohn's disease. Study-wide background: Surgery for a complication: stricturing in 61%, penetrating in around 39%.

Findings and caveats of the study: Every patient over 26.8% clonality showed endoscopic recurrence. High-frequency clones were more common in sorted CD8 than CD4 cells.

Germline V CDR1 and CDR2: ENHRY, SYGVKD. The CDR3 totals 12 residues. V lost 6 bases, J lost 10 bases, and 6 bases stayed unmatched. The sample comprised ileal tissue. The receptor's source is an adult with Crohn's disease. This chain connects TRBV10-3 to TRBJ1-2; 9 positions match TRBD1. In DNA, the CDR3 is TGTGCCATCAGGGGGGACAGGGAGCACTACACCTTC. This encodes CAIRGDREHYTF.